The clone carrying this T cell receptor (beta chain) appeared a few times. The data were taken from a study of shared clonotypes between healthy human individuals. CD8 cells regarded as naive lacked CD45RO, were positively chosen for CCR7, and omitted terminally differentiated effector memory CD45RA+ cells. Trimming took off 7 bases at V and 4 bases at J, with 19 bases between the two ends. The germline CDR1 and CDR2 sequences are SQVTM and ANQGSEA. The CDR3 spans 14 residues. Clones were sequenced by immunoSEQ multiplex PCR, and TCRdb holds only the in-frame ones, with some missing. The sample records roughly 2.1 million clones, approximately 94% being singletons.

The source is a man in his late teens or twenties in good health. Some clones in this sample may be carry-over from other donors' samples. The sequenced sample was naive CD8+ T cells from PBMCs. The chain employs TRBV29-1 and TRBJ1-1; D is perhaps TRBD1 (6 bases). CDR3 loop: CSAHLGGQGTEAFF. CDR3 nucleotide sequence: TGCAGCGCACACCTAGGGGGGCAAGGCACTGAAGCTTTCTTT.